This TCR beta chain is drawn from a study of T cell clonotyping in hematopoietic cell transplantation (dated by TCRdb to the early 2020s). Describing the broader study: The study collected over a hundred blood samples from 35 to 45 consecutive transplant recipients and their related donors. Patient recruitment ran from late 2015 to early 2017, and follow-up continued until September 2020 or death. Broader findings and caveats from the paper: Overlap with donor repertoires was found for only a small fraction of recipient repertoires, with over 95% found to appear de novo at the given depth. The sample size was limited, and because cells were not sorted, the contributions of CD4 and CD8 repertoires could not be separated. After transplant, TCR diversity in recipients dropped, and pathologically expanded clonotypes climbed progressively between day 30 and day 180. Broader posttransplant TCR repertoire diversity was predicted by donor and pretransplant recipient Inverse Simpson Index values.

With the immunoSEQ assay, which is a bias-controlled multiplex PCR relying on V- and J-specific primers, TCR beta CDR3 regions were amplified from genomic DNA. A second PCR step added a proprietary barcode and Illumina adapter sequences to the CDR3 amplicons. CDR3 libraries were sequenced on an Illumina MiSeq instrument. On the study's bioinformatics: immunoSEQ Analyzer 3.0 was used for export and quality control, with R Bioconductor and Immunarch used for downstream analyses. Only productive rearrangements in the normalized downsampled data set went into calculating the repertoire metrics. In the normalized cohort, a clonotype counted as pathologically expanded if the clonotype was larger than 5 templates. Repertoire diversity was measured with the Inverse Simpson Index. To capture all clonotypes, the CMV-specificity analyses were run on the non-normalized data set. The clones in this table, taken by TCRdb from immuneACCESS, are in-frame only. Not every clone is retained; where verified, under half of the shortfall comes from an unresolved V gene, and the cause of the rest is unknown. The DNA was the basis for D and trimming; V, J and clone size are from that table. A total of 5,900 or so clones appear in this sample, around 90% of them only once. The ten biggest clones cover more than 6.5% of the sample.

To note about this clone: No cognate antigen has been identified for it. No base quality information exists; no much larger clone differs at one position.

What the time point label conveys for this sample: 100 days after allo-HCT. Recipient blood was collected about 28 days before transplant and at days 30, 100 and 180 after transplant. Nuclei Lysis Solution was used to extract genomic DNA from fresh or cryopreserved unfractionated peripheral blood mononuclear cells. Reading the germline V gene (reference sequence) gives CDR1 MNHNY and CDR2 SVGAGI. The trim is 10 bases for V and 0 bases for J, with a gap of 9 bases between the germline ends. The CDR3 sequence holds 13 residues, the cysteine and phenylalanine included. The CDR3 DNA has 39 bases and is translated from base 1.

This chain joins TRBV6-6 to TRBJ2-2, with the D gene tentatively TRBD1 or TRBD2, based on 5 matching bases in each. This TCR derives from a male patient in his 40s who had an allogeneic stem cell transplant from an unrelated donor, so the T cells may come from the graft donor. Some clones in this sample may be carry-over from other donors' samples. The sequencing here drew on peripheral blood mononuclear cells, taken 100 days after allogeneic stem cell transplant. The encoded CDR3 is CATGQANTGELFF. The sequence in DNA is TGTGCCACGGGGCAGGCGAACACCGGGGAGCTGTTTTTT.